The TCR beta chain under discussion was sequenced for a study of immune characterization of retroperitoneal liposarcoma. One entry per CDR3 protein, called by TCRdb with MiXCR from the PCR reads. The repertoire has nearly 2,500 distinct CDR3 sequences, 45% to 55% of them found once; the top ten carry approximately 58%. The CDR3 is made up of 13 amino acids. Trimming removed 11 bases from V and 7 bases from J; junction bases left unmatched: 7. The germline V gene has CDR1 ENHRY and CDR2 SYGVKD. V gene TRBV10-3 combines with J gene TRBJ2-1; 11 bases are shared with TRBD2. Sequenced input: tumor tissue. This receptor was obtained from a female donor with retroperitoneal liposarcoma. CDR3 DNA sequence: TGTGCCGCACTAGCGGGAGTGGAAAATGAGCAGTTCTTC. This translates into CAALAGVENEQFF.